Below are 26 T cell receptor beta chains sequenced from a single sample in a study of CD8+CD57+ T cells in acquired aplastic anemia (dated by TCRdb to the late 2010s). Sequenced on an Illumina HiSeq 2000. Profiling of TCR beta VDJ combinations and CDR3 sequences used genomic DNA as the template. TCRdb reworked the public reads: Q25 trimming with fastp, MiXCR clone assembly, productive beta chains retained. A single entry per CDR3 protein holds the most common genes and DNA from its merged rows. The table for this sample lists around 200,000 distinct CDR3 sequences; about half of them were counted only once. Less than 20% of the sample is taken by the ten largest. Flow cytometry had shown CD8+CD57+ cell expansion in the patients selected for sequencing. The source material was sorted CD4+, CD8+, or CD8+CD57+ T cells (not recorded which) from PBMCs. The receptors derive from a human donor with aplastic anemia.

The V call is TRBV2, the J call TRBJ1-4; D might be TRBD1 (6 bases). Germline-derived CDR1 and CDR2 are SNHLY and FYNNEI. The length of the CDR3 is 15 residues. Trimming shortened V by 5 bases and J by 11 bases, and 21 bases separated the two germline ends. The CDR3 protein is CASSIPGEPNGKLFF. The CDR3 DNA is TGTGCCAGCAGTATTCCAGGGGAACCGAATGGGAAACTGTTTTTT.

This clonotype was detected ten times or more. The chain carries TRBV19 and TRBJ1-1; D possibly corresponds to TRBD1 (5 bases). CDR1 and CDR2 from the germline V gene are LNHDA and SQIVND (reference sequence). V dropped 9 bases and J dropped 3 bases, with 20 bases sitting between them. The CDR3 is 15 residues long. The DNA of the CDR3 is TGTGCCAGCTTGGATGGGGACGGCCTTCACACTGAAGCTTTCTTT. Amino acid sequence: CASLDGDGLHTEAFF.

This clonotype has more than one count but fewer than ten. This sequence joins TRBV10-1 and TRBJ2-3; D is ambiguous. The DNA end lines up better with TRBJ1-5; the J call may be wrong. The CDR3 length is 16 residues. The germline V gene encodes CDR1 WNHNN and CDR2 SYGVQD (reference sequence). In nucleotides, the CDR3 is TGCGCCAGCAGTGACTTCCGCGGGAGAATCACAGATACGCAGCATTTT. This gives the protein CASSDFRGRITDTQHF.

This clonotype was seen repeatedly, ten times or more. V gene TRBV5-5 combines with J gene TRBJ1-2; D remains ambiguous. CDR1 is SGHKS, CDR2 YYEKEE, per germline (reference sequence). The CDR3 contains 13 residues. Trimming took 1 base from V and 5 from J, leaving 9 bases between them. CDR3 sequence: CASSLRQDYGYTF. Written as DNA, the CDR3 is TGTGCCAGCAGCTTGCGCCAGGATTATGGCTACACCTTC.

As to this clonotype: Possible read error: a much larger clone is one base away. The rearrangement links TRBV5-1 to TRBJ2-2; 7 bases match TRBD2. V shed 0 bases and J 3 bases; nucleotides not matched to a gene: 5. The CDR3 has 16 residues. The germline CDR1 and CDR2 sequences are SGHRS and YFSETQ. CDR3 region: CASSLGLAKDTGELFF. CDR3 in DNA: TGCGCCAGCAGCTTGGGACTAGCCAAGGACACCGGGGAGCTGTTTTTT. The full variable domain, its missing parts supplied by reference TRBV5-1 and TRBJ2-2, is KAGVTQTPRYLIKTRGQQVTLSCSPISGHRSVSWYQQTPGQGLQFLFEYFSETQRNKGNFPGRFSGRQFSNSRSEMNVSTLELGDSALYLCASSLGLAKDTGELFFGEGSRLTVL.

The chain carries TRBV6-1 and TRBJ1-5, with TRBD1 matching over 9 bases. After removal of 5 bases from V and 2 bases from J, the junction contained 7 bases not matched to a gene. The CDR3 length is 16 residues. Germline V gene lookup returns CDR1 MNHNS and CDR2 SASEGT. The CDR3 bases are TGTGCCAGCAGTTCCGGGACAGGGTTTGGCAATCAGCCCCAGCATTTT. Translating it yields CASSSGTGFGNQPQHF.

This clonotype was counted only a few times. A read error is possible here, since a much larger clone lies one base away. This rearrangement joins TRBV19 to TRBJ2-7; D may match TRBD1 or TRBD2 (6 bases each). Trimming left V 4 bases short and J 2 bases short, with 12 bases between. Germline lookup yields CDR1 LNHDA and CDR2 SQIVND (reference sequence). There are 14 residues in the CDR3. The CDR3 bases are TGTGCCAGTAGTAGGGGCCGGGGGCCCTACGAGCAGTACTTC. This sequence encodes CASSRGRGPYEQYF.

This clonotype rates as medium-sized (0.01 to 0.1%). The chain uses TRBV11-2 and TRBJ1-1; the match to TRBD1 covers 7 bases. The CDR3 totals 13 residues. The germline V gene has CDR1 SGHAT and CDR2 FQNNGV. V shed 5 bases, J shed 4 bases, and the junction held 4 bases outside the gene matches. CDR3 in amino acids: CASSHGQATEAFF. The CDR3 bases are TGTGCCAGCAGCCACGGACAGGCCACTGAAGCTTTCTTT.

This chain links TRBV19 with TRBJ2-7, with a weak D call TRBD1 (7 bases). This CDR3 spans 14 amino acids. The V end lost 3 bases, the J end lost 7 bases, and 16 bases lay between the germline ends. CDR1 is LNHDA, CDR2 SQIVND, per germline (reference sequence). The CDR3: CASSIGQEGEEQYF. CDR3 sequence (DNA): TGTGCCAGTAGTATTGGACAGGAGGGGGAAGAGCAGTACTTC.

This clonotype was detected many times. The chain is built from TRBV6-5 and TRBJ2-7, with D perhaps TRBD1 (6 bases). Germline CDR1 is MNHEY and CDR2 is SVGAGI. The V gene lost 2 bases and the J gene lost 4 bases, with 9 bases spanning the gap. The CDR3 has 13 amino acids. The CDR3 sequence: CASSYGQTYEQYF. CDR3 DNA: TGTGCCAGCAGTTACGGACAGACTTACGAGCAGTACTTC.

This clonotype has only one observation. This chain joins TRBV7-3 and TRBJ2-5, with D possibly being TRBD2 (5 bases). There are 15 residues in the CDR3. The V gene lost 5 bases and the J gene lost 5 bases, with 18 bases spanning the gap. Germline CDR1 reads SGHTA; CDR2 reads FQGTGA. The CDR3 region has the DNA TGTGCCAGCAGCGCCCGCCGGGGATCGGTGGAGACCCAGTACTTC. Translating gives CASSARRGSVETQYF. Full variable domain (remainder filled in from reference TRBV7-3 and TRBJ2-5): GAGVSQTPSNKVTEKGKYVELRCDPISGHTALYWYRQSLGQGPEFLIYFQGTGAADDSGLPNDRFFAVRPEGSVSTLKIQRTERGDSAVYLCASSARRGSVETQYFGPGTRLLVL.

About this clonotype itself: The limits of the CDR3 on the DNA are not certain, so only TCRdb's listed CDR3 is given. The chain joins TRBV7-5 to TRBJ2-5. TRBV7-5 is a documented pseudogene. The CDR3 has 16 amino acids, counting both end residues. CDR3 region: CISVPEELATSETQYF.

The CDR3 protein is CASSANEAFF. The CDR3 bases are TGTGCCAGTAGCGCTAATGAAGCTTTCTTT. The V and J genes are TRBV19 and TRBJ1-1; D is unresolved. V lost 6 bases and J 7 bases, leaving 6 bases between the germline ends. The CDR3 runs 10 residues. Germline-derived CDR1 and CDR2 are LNHDA and SQIVND (reference sequence).

This clonotype was recorded many times. The chain carries TRBV12-3 or TRBV12-4 and TRBJ1-4; no reliable D call. V lost 4 bases, J lost 0 bases, and 9 bases lay in between. CDR3 size: 15 residues. CDR3 protein: CASSSTGATNEKLFF. CDR3 sequence (DNA): TGTGCCAGCAGTTCAACGGGTGCAACTAATGAAAAACTGTTTTTT.

There are many counts of this clonotype. The chain combines TRBV2 with TRBJ2-7; maybe TRBD1 (5 bases). Trimming removed 2 bases from V and 6 bases from J, with 14 bases in between. The germline gives CDR1 SNHLY, CDR2 FYNNEI. The CDR3 has 14 amino acids. This CDR3 is CASSERPGLSEQYF. The CDR3 DNA follows: TGTGCCAGCAGTGAACGGCCAGGGTTGAGCGAGCAGTACTTC.

The CDR3 loop reads CSWETGTEAFF. In DNA form, the CDR3 reads TGCAGCTGGGAGACAGGCACTGAAGCTTTCTTT. This chain uses TRBV29-1 with TRBJ1-1, with D possibly matching TRBD1 (6 bases). V lost 8 bases and J 4 bases, leaving 11 bases between the germline ends. Germline V CDR1 and CDR2: SQVTM, ANQGSEA. The CDR3 contains 11 residues.

V gene TRBV7-3 combines with J gene TRBJ1-1; D possibly corresponds to TRBD1 (6 bases). Trimming shortened V by 0 bases and J by 1 base, and 9 bases separated the two germline ends. CDR3 length equals 15 residues. Germline CDR1 SGHTA, CDR2 FQGTGA. The CDR3 sequence: CASSLTTGSNTEAFF. The CDR3 nucleotides are TGTGCCAGCAGCTTAACGACAGGTTCGAACACTGAAGCTTTCTTT.

This clonotype was seen a handful of times. V gene TRBV25-1 combines with J gene TRBJ1-1; the D gene is possibly TRBD1 (5 bases). Per the germline V gene, CDR1 is MGHDK and CDR2 is SYGVNS. CDR3 size: 12 residues. Trimming took 8 bases from V and 5 from J, leaving 12 bases between them. The chain's CDR3 is CASAAGVTEAFF. CDR3 nucleotides: TGTGCCAGCGCCGCGGGGGTGACTGAAGCTTTCTTT.

The chain combines TRBV19 with TRBJ1-4, with 9 bases fitting TRBD1. Trimming cost V 4 bases and J 5 bases; bases outside gene matches: 8. Germline CDR1 is LNHDA and CDR2 is SQIVND (reference sequence). The CDR3 is 16 residues long. CDR3 nucleotides: TGTGCCAGTAGTAAATCGACAGGGGGACACAATGAAAAACTGTTTTTT. Translated: CASSKSTGGHNEKLFF.

Notes on this clonotype: A much larger clone differs from this one at a single base, so this may be a read error. The chain recombines TRBV5-1 with TRBJ2-2; no definite D call. CDR1 is SGHRS and CDR2 is YFSETQ in the germline V gene. Trimming cost V 0 bases and J 1 base, with 10 bases left between them. CDR3 size: 16 residues. The CDR3 sequence: CASSLAWPLNTGELFF. DNA of the CDR3: TGCGCCAGCAGCTTGGCTTGGCCTTTGAACACCGGGGAGCTGTTTTTT.

The sample holds many counts of this clonotype. The CDR3 nucleotides are TGTGCCAGCAGTCCGACAGGAAACACTGAAGCTTTCTTT. Its translation: CASSPTGNTEAFF. The chain joins TRBV7-6 to TRBJ1-1; D possibly corresponds to TRBD1 (6 bases). The germline gives CDR1 SGHVS, CDR2 FNYEAQ. The CDR3 loop spans 13 amino acids. Trimming took off 6 bases at V and 2 bases at J, with 10 bases between the two ends.

This clonotype was seen at least ten times. The CDR3 DNA reads TGTGCCAGTAGTATAGGAAACGCCATCTCCTACGAGCAGTACTTC. As protein: CASSIGNAISYEQYF. The rearrangement links TRBV19 to TRBJ2-7; no definite D call. This CDR3 has 15 amino acids. V gave up 1 base and J gave up 0 bases, with 10 bases separating them. CDR1 and CDR2 from the germline V gene are LNHDA and SQIVND (reference sequence).

The chain links TRBV12-5 to TRBJ2-7, with 7 bases identical to TRBD1. This CDR3 spans 15 amino acids. CDR1 is LGHNT, CDR2 FRNRAP, per germline. V was pared by 3 bases and J by 0 bases, with 5 bases of the junction left unmatched. CDR3 nucleotide sequence: TGTGCTAGTGGTTTAGCTTGGGACAGCTCCTACGAGCAGTACTTC. It yields the protein CASGLAWDSSYEQYF.

This clonotype was recorded many times. The chain recombines TRBV25-1 with TRBJ1-1, with 9 bases identical to TRBD1. With 6 bases clipped from V and 6 bases from J, the junction kept 5 bases outside the gene matches. In germline, CDR1 is MGHDK, CDR2 SYGVNS. The CDR3 covers 13 residues. The CDR3 here is CASSGTGRPEAFF. The CDR3 nucleotides read TGTGCCAGCAGCGGGACAGGGAGACCTGAAGCTTTCTTT.

V is TRBV10-3 and J is TRBJ1-2; 9 bases are a match to TRBD1. V shed 7 bases and J 8 bases; nucleotides not matched to a gene: 8. Germline V CDR1 and CDR2: ENHRY, SYGVKD. The CDR3 has 13 amino acids. CDR3 nucleotide sequence: TGTGCCATCAATTTCCCGGGACAGGGCGGCTACACCTTC. Residues: CAINFPGQGGYTF.

This chain links TRBV2 with TRBJ2-7; the D gene is possibly TRBD1 (8 bases). Trimming cost V 5 bases and J 7 bases, with 18 bases left between them. Per the germline V gene, CDR1 is SNHLY and CDR2 is FYNNEI. The CDR3 loop spans 14 amino acids. Written as DNA, the CDR3 is TGTGCCAGCAGTCAACTACAGGGGGGGGAAGAGCAGTACTTC. Translating it yields CASSQLQGGEEQYF.